The 9 T cell receptor beta chains below come from one sample, sequenced in a study of neoadjuvant anti-PD-1 for oral cavity cancer. Repertoires were generated with immunoSEQ multiplex PCR, while TCRdb's copy carries only in-frame clones and drops some. The sample records more than 12,000 clones, roughly 70% being singletons. The time point here: after neoadjuvant nivolumab, at surgical resection. This specimen consisted of PBMCs, obtained after nivolumab (anti-PD-1) treatment. These receptors originate from a person aged 40 to 85 with oral cavity squamous cell carcinoma.

The genes are TRBV5-4 and TRBJ1-3; D not resolved. The V end lost 7 bases, the J end lost 0 bases, and 14 bases lay between the germline ends. The length of the CDR3 is 15 residues. The germline V gene has CDR1 SGHNT and CDR2 YYREEE (reference sequence). The DNA of the CDR3 is TGTGCCAGCCAGAAGGACGGCTCCTCTGGAAACACCATATATTTT. Its translation is CASQKDGSSGNTIYF.

The chain combines TRBV6-1 with TRBJ1-1; TRBD1 aligns across 11 bases. CDR3 size: 14 residues. The V gene's germline CDR1 is MNHNS and CDR2 SASEGT. J was trimmed by 4 bases and V by 10 bases; bases with no gene match: 8. The CDR3 loop reads CATGGQGVGTEAFF. The CDR3 DNA is TGTGCCACGGGGGGACAGGGGGTAGGCACTGAAGCTTTCTTT.

This chain links TRBV6-5 with TRBJ2-7; TRBD1 matches at 10 bases. The germline V gene has CDR1 MNHEY and CDR2 SVGAGI. The CDR3 is made up of 15 amino acids. V was clipped by 6 bases and J by 4 bases; unmatched bases: 9. Here the CDR3 reads CASRNLGTGAYEQYF. The CDR3 DNA reads TGTGCCAGCAGAAACCTCGGGACAGGGGCGTACGAGCAGTACTTC.

The chain couples TRBV30 to TRBJ2-7; 10 positions agree with TRBD1. V dropped 4 bases and J dropped 0; count of bases not matched to a gene: 9. CDR3 length: 16 amino acids. CDR1 GTSNPN and CDR2 SVGIG come from the germline V gene (reference sequence). CDR3 nucleotides: TGTGCCTGGAACCCCCTCAGGACAGGGGGCTCCTACGAGCAGTACTTC. This translates into CAWNPLRTGGSYEQYF.

The rearrangement uses TRBV19 and TRBJ1-1; possibly TRBD1 for D (6 bases). V dropped 9 bases and J dropped 2 bases, with 16 bases sitting between them. Germline lookup yields CDR1 LNHDA and CDR2 SQIVND (reference sequence). The CDR3 is 14 residues long. The CDR3 reads CASAQGRRNTEAFF. The CDR3 region has the DNA TGTGCCAGCGCTCAGGGGAGACGTAACACTGAAGCTTTCTTT.

The V call is TRBV5-4, the J call TRBJ2-7; 10 bases fit TRBD2. V was clipped by 2 bases and J by 6 bases; unmatched bases: 5. From germline, CDR1 is SGHNT and CDR2 YYREEE (reference sequence). The CDR3 is 14 residues long. CDR3 sequence: CASSLLAGSGEQYF. The DNA of the CDR3 is TGTGCCAGCAGCTTACTAGCGGGATCTGGCGAGCAGTACTTC.

V is TRBV7-9 and J is TRBJ1-2, with TRBD1 matching over 7 bases. This CDR3 comprises 16 residues. Germline V gene lookup returns CDR1 SEHNR and CDR2 FQNEAQ (reference sequence). J gave up 3 bases and V 4 bases, and 11 bases lay outside the gene matches. CDR3 residues: CASSSGRGQGDYGYTF. In DNA form, the CDR3 reads TGTGCCAGCAGCTCCGGAAGGGGGCAGGGGGACTATGGCTACACCTTC.

The rearrangement links TRBV5-1 to TRBJ1-1; 11 bases match TRBD1. Trimming at V came to 4 bases and at J to 5 bases, leaving 4 bases not matched to a gene. The CDR3 consists of 14 residues. In germline, CDR1 is SGHRS, CDR2 YFSETQ. CDR3 DNA sequence: TGCGCCAGCAGCAAGGGACAGGGGGTGACTGAAGCTTTCTTT. It is translated as CASSKGQGVTEAFF.

J is TRBJ2-7 and V is TRBV5-1; 7 bases are a match to TRBD1. The CDR3 consists of 13 residues. Germline CDR1 reads SGHRS; CDR2 reads YFSETQ. The J segment lost 11 bases and the V segment lost 0 bases, leaving 8 bases of the junction unmatched. The DNA of the CDR3 is TGCGCCAGCAGCTTGGCCAGCCGGGACAGCGAGTACTTC. This sequence encodes CASSLASRDSEYF.